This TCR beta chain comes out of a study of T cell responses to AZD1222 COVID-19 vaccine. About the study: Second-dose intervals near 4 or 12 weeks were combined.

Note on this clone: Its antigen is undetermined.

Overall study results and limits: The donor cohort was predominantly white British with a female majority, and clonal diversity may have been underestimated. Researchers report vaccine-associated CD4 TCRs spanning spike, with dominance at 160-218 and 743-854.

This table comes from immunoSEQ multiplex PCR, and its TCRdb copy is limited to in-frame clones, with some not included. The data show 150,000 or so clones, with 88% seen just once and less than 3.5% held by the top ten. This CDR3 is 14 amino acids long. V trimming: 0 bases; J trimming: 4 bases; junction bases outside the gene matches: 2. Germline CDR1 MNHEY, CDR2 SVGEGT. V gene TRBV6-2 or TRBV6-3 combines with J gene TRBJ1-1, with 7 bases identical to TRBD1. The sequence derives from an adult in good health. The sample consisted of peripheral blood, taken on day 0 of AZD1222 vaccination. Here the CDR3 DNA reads TGTGCCAGCAGTTACTCGGCAGGGGGCACTGAAGCTTTCTTT. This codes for CASSYSAGGTEAFF.